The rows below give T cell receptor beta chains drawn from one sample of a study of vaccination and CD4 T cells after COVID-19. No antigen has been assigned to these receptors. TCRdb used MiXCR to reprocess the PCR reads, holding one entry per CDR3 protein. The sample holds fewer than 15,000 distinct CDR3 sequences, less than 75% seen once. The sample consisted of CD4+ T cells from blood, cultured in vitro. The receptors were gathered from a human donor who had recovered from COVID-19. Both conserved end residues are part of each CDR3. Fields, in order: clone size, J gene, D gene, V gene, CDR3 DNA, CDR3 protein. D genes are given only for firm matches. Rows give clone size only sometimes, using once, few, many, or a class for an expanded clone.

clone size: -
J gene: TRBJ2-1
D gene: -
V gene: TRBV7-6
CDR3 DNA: TGTGCCAGCAGCTTAAAGGACAGATCGAATCGGGACCCACCTTACAATGAGCAGTTCTTC
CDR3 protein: CASSLKDRSNRDPPYNEQFF

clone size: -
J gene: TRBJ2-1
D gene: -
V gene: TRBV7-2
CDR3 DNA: TGTGCCAGCAGCCTCCTCCCCGCGGGACAGATAGACGAGCAGTTCTTC
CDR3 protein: CASSLLPAGQIDEQFF

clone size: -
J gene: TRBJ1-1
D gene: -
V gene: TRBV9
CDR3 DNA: TGTGCCAGCAGCAAGGACCTGAACACTGAAGCTTTCTTT
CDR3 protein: CASSKDLNTEAFF

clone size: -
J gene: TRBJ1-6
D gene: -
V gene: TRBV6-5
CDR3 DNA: TGTGCCAGCAGTTACTCGGGTGGGGCGCTTTATAATTCACCCCTCCACTTT
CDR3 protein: CASSYSGGALYNSPLHF

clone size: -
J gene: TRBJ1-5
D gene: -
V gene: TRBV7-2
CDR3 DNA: TGTGCCAGCAGCTTATCGCGGGAGGGCAATCAGCCCCAGCATTTT
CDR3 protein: CASSLSREGNQPQHF

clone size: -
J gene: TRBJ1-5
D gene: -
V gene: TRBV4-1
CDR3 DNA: TGCGCCAGCAGCCAAGTTGAAGGGGGCAATCAGCCCCAGCATTTT
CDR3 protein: CASSQVEGGNQPQHF

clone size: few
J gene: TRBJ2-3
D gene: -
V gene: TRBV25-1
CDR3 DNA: TGTGCCAGCAGTGAAATCTCGGGGGCCTTCACAGATACGCAGTATTTT
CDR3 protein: CASSEISGAFTDTQYF

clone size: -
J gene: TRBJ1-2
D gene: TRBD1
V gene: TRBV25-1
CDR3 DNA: TGTGCCAGCAGAGGGACAGGACGAAACTATGGCTACACCTTC
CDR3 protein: CASRGTGRNYGYTF

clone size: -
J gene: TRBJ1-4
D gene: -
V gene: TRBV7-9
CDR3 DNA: TGTGCCAGCAGCTTAGTAGGCGGCCTAGGTGGAAAACTGTTTTTT
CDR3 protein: CASSLVGGLGGKLFF

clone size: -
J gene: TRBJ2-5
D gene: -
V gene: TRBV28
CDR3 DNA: TGTGCCACCTTTGGGGCAGCACAAGAGACCCAGTACTTC
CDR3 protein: CATFGAAQETQYF

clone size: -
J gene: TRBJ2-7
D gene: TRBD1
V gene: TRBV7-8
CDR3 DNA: TGTGCCAGCAGTTCAAAGACAGGGCGCTCCTACGAGCAGTACTTC
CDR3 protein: CASSSKTGRSYEQYF

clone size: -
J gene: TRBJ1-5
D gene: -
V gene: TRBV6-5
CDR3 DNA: TGTGCCAGCAGTTACGGACCTCCTGGCAATCAGCCCCAGCATTTT
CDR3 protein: CASSYGPPGNQPQHF

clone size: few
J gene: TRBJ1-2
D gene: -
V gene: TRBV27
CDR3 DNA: TGTGCCAGCAGCCTTGGGGTGGGCTATGGCTACACCTTC
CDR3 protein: CASSLGVGYGYTF

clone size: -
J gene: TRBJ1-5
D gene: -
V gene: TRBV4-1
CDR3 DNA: TGCGCCAGCAGCCAAGGGACTGATAGCAATCAGCCCCAGCATTTT
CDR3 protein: CASSQGTDSNQPQHF

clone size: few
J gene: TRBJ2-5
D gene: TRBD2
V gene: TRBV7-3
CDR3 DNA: TGTGCCAGCAGCTTTAGCGGGCAAGAGACCCAGTACTTC
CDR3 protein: CASSFSGQETQYF

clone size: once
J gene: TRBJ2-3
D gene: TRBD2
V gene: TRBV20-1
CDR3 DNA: TGCAGTGCTAGAGATAGCGGGAGGCGGACAGATACGCAGTATTTT
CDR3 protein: CSARDSGRRTDTQYF

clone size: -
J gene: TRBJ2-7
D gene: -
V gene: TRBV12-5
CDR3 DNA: TGTGCTAGTGGTTTGGTACCCAACAGCAGCTCCTACGAGCAGTACTTC
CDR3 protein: CASGLVPNSSSYEQYF

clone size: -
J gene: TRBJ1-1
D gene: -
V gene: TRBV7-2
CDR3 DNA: TGTGCCAGCAGCCGAGGACAGCCGAGGGGGAACACTGAAGCTTTCTTT
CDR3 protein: CASSRGQPRGNTEAFF

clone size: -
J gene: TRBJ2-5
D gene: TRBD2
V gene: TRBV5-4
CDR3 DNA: TGTGCCAGCAGCTTCTTAGCGGGAGTGGGTAGGGAGACCCAGTACTTC
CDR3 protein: CASSFLAGVGRETQYF

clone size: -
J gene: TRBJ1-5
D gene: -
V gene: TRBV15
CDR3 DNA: TGTGCCACCAGCAAAGGACGGTATAGCAATCAGCCCCAGCATTTT
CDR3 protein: CATSKGRYSNQPQHF

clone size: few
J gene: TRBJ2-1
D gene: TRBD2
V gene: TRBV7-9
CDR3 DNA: TGTGCCAGCAGCTTAGCGCGGGGGGCGAGTTACAATGAGCAGTTCTTC
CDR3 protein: CASSLARGASYNEQFF

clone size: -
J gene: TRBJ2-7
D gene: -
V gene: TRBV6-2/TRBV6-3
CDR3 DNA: TGTGCCAGCAGTTACCCGACACTCGTTGGTTACGAGCAGTACTTC
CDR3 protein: CASSYPTLVGYEQYF

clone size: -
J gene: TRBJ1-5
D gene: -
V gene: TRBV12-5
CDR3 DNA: TGTGCTAGTGCGAGCAGGGAGGGTCAGCCCCAGCATTTT
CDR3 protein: CASASREGQPQHF

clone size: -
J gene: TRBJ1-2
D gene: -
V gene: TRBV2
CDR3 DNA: TGTGCCAGCAGTTTGGAACAGGGTGTCCTTGGCTACACCTTC
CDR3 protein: CASSLEQGVLGYTF

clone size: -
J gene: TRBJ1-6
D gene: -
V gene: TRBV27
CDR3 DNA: TGTGCCAGCAGCATTGCGGGGAGGTCTGGTTCACCCCTCCACTTT
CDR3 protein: CASSIAGRSGSPLHF

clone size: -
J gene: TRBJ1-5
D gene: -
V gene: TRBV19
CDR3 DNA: TGTGCCAGTAGTCTCCGGGACGGATATAGCAATCAGCCCCAGCATTTT
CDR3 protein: CASSLRDGYSNQPQHF

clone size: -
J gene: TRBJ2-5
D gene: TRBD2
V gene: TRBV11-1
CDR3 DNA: TGTGCCAGCAGCTTAGCCGGGAGGGGAAGAGAGACCCAGTACTTC
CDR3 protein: CASSLAGRGRETQYF

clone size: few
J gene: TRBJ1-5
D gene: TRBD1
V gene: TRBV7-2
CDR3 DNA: TGTGCCAGCAGCTTTGGGACAGGGAATAGCAATCAGCCCCAGCATTTT
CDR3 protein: CASSFGTGNSNQPQHF

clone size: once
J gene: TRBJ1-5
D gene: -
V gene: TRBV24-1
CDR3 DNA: TGTGCCACCAGTGATTTGGCAGGGGAGCCCCAGCATTTT
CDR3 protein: CATSDLAGEPQHF

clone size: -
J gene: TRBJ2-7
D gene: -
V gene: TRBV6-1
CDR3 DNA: TGTGCCAGCAGTGAAGCGCTAGGCGCCCGTAGCGAGCAGTACTTC
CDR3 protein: CASSEALGARSEQYF

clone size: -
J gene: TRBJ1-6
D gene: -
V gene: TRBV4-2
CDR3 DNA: TGTGCCAGCACTAACGCGGGAGATTCACCCCTCCACTTT
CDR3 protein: CASTNAGDSPLHF